This T cell receptor (beta chain) was retrieved from a study of shared clonotypes between healthy human individuals. Study results and limitations: In having few donors, the study represented limited genetic and exposure-history diversity. Clonotype sharing across donors was expected to vary with sequencing depth.

Regarding this clone: Its antigen is as yet unknown.

This CDR3 region has 20 residues. Germline V lookup: CDR1 ENHRY, CDR2 SYGVKD. V lost 0 bases and J lost 0; bases outside the gene matches: 10. Each unsorted PBMC replicate got 300 ng genomic DNA, some 31,000 genomes. The data were produced by immunoSEQ multiplex PCR, yet TCRdb's version contains in-frame clones alone and is incomplete. The data contain about 480,000 clones, 79% of them singletons. Sequencing was carried out using PBMCs. The V call is TRBV10-3, the J call TRBJ2-4; 11 bases fit TRBD2. The clonotype originates from a woman between 40 and 55 years old in good health. Some clones in this sample may be carry-over from other donors' samples. CDR3 amino acids: CAISESIWTSGFQAKNIQYF. In nucleotides, the CDR3 is TGTGCCATCAGTGAGTCTATTTGGACTAGCGGGTTCCAAGCCAAAAACATTCAGTACTTC.